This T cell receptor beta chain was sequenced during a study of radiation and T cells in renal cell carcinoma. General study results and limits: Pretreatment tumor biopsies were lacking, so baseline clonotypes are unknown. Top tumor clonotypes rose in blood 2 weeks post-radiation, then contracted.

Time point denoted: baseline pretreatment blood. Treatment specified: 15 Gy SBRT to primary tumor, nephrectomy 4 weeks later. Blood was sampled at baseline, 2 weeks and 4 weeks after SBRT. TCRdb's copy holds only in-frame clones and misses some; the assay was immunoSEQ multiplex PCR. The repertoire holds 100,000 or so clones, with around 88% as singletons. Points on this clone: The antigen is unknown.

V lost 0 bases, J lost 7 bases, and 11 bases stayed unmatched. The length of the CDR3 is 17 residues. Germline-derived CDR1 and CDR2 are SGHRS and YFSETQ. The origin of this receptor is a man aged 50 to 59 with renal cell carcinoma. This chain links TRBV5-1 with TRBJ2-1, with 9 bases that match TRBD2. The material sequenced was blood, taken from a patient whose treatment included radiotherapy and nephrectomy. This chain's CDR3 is CASSLVPGLASRNEQFF. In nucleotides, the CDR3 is TGCGCCAGCAGCTTGGTTCCGGGACTAGCCTCAAGGAATGAGCAGTTCTTC.